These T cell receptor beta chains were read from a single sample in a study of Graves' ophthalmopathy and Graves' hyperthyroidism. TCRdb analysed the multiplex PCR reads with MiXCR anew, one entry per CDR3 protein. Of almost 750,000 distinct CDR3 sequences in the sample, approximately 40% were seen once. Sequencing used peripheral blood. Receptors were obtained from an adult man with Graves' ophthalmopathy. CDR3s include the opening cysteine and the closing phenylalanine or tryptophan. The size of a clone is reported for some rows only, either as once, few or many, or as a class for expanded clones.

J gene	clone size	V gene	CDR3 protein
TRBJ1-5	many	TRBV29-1	CSVGGDRAGQPQHF
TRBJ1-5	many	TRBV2	CASSDDSTSAQHF
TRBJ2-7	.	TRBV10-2	CASSEPGEFGGVYEQYF
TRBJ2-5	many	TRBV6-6	CASRDGLAGRETQYF
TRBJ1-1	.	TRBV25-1	CASSDHGTGAEAFF
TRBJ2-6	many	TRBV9	CASSAPQGPGANVLTF
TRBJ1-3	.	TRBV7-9	CASSFGFGPGNTIYF
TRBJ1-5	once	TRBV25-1	CASSVPPGQGGNQPQHF
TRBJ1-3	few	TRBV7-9	CASSLTRASSGNTIYF
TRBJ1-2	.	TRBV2	CASRVLDRAYGYTF
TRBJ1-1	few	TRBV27	CATVGQENTEAFF
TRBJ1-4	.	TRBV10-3	CASSYVAGSEKLFF
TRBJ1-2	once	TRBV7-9	CASSSSFAGQGNGYTF
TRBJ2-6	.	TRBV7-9	CASSPRVAGEPNTEAF
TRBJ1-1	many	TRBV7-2	CASSAPGGFTEAFF
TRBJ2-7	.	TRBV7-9	CASSSGTGGATYEQYF
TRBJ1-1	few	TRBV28	CASSYSRGQDTEAFF
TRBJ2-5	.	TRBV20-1	CSARASGTETQYF
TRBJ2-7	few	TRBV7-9	CASSPPDRVYEQYF
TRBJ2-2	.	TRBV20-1	CSATPGGLGELFF
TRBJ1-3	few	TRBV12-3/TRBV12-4	CASSLVVTINTGNTIYF
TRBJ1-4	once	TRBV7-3	CASSDRKRGGKLFF
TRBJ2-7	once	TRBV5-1	CASSKGATYGQYF
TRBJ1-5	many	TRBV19	CASSAQGADIQPQHF
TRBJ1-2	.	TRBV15	CATSGDRADYGYTF
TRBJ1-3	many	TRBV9	CASSGQDPGNTIYF
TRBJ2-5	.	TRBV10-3	CAISDGRGEETQYF
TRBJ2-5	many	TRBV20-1	CSARQMREAQETQYF
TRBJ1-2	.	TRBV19	CASRRQPNYGYTF
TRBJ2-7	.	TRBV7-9	CASSQDWSSGADYSYEQYF
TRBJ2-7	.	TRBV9	CASSPLRESGEQYF
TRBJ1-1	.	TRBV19	CASSSGQGRPSNTEAFF
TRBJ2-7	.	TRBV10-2	CASNPETALNTYERYF
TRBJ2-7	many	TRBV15	CATSRDRVKQYF
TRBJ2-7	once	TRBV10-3	CAISESGGEGEQYF
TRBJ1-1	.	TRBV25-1	CASSQDGGGLGLLSANTEAFF
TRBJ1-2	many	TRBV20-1	CSASAGAHYGYTF
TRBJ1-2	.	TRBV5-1	CASSLASTGGGYGYTF
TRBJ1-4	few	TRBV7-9	CASSQVQGKLFF
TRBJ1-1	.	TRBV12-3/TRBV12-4	CASSRVQTEAFF